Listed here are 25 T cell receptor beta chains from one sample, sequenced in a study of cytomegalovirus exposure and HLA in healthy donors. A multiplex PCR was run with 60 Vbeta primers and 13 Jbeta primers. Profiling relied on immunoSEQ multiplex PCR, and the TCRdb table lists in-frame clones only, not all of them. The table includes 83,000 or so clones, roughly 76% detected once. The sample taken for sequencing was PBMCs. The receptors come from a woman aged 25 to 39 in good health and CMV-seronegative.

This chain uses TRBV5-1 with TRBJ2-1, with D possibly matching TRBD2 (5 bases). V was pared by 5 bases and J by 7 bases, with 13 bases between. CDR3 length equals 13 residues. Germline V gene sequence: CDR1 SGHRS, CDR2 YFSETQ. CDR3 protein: CASRRELGNEQFF. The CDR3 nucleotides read TGCGCCAGCAGACGCGAACTAGGGAATGAGCAGTTCTTC.

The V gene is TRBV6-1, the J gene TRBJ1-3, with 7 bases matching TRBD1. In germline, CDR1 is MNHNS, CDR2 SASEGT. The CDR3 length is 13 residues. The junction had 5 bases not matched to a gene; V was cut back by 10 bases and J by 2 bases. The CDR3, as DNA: TGTGCCACCGCCGGGACAGCTGGAAACACCATATATTTT. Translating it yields CATAGTAGNTIYF.

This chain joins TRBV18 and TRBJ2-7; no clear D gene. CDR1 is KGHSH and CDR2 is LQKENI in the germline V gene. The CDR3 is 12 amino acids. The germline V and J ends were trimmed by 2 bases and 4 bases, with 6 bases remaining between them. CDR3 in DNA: TGTGCCAGCTCACCAGATGAGTACGAGCAGTACTTC. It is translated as CASSPDEYEQYF. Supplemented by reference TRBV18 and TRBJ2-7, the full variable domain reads NAGVMQNPRHLVRRRGQEARLRCSPMKGHSHVYWYRQLPEEGLKFMVYLQKENIIDESGMPKERFSAEFPKEGPSILRIQQVVRGDSAAYFCASSPDEYEQYFGPGTRLTVT.

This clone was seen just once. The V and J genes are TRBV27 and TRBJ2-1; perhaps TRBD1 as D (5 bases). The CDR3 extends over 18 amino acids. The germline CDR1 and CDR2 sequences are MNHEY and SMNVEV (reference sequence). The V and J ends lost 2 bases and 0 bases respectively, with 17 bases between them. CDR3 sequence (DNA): TGTGCCAGCAGTTTAATATACCGTCAGGGAAGCTCCTACAATGAGCAGTTCTTC. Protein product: CASSLIYRQGSSYNEQFF.

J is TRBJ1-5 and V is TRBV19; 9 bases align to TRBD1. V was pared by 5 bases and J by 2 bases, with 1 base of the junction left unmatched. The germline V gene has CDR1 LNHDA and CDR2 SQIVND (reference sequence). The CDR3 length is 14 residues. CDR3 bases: TGTGCCAGTAGTTGGACAGGGGGCAATCAGCCCCAGCATTTT. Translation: CASSWTGGNQPQHF.

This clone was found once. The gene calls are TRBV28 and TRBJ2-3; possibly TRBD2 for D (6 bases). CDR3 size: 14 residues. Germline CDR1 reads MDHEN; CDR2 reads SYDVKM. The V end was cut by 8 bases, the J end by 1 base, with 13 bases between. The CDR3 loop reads CASSGLARTDTQYF. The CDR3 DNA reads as TGTGCCAGCTCCGGGCTAGCGCGCACAGATACGCAGTATTTT. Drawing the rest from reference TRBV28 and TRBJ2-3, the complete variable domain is DVKVTQSSRYLVKRTGEKVFLECVQDMDHENMFWYRQDPGLGLRLIYFSYDVKMKEKGDIPEGYSVSREKKERFSLILESASTNQTSMYLCASSGLARTDTQYFGPGTRLTVL.

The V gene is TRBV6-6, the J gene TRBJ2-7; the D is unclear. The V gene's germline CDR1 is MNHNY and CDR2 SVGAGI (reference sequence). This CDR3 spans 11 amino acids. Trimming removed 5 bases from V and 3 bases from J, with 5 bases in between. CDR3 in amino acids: CASSNLYEQYF. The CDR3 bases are TGTGCCAGCAGTAATCTCTACGAGCAGTACTTC.

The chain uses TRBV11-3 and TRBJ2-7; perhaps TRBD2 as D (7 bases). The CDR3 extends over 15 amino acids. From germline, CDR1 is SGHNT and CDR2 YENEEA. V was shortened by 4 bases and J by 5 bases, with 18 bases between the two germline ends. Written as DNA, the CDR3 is TGTGCCAGCAGCTCTGCGGGGGCAGGGGTGAACGAGCAGTACTTC. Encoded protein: CASSSAGAGVNEQYF.

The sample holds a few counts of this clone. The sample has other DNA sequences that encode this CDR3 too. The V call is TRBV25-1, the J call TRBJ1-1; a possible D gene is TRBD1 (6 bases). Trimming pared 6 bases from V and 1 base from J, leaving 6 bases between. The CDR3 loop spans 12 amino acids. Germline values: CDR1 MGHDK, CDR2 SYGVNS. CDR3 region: CASRGGNTEAFF. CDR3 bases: TGTGCCAGCAGAGGGGGGAACACTGAAGCTTTCTTT.

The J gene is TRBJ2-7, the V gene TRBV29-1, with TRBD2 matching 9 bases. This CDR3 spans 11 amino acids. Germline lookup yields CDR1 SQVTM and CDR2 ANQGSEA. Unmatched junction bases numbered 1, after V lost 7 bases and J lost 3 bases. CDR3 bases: TGCAGCGGGCGGGAGGGCTACGAGCAGTACTTC. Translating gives CSGREGYEQYF.

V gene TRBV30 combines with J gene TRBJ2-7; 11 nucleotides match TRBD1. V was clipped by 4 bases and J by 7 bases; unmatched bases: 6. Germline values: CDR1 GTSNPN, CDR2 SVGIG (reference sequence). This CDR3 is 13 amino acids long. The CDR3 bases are TGTGCCTGGACCGGACAGGGGGCGTGGGAGCAGTACTTC. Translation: CAWTGQGAWEQYF.

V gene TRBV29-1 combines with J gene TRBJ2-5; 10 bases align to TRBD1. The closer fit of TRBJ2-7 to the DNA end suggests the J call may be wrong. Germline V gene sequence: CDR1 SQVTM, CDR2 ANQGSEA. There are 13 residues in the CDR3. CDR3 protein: CSVGWDRGAEQYF. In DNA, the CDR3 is TGCAGCGTTGGTTGGGACAGGGGAGCCGAGCAGTACTTC.

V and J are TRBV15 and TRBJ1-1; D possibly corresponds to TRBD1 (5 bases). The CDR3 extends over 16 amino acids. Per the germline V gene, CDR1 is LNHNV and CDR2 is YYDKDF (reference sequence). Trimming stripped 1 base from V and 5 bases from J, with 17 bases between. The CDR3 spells CATSRGRGEGRTEAFF. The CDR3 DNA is TGTGCCACCAGCAGAGGACGGGGAGAGGGGAGGACTGAAGCTTTCTTT.

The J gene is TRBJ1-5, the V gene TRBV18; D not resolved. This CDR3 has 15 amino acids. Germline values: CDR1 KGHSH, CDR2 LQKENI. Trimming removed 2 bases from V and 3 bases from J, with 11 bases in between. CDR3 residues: CASSPTAQINQPQHF. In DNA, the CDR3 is TGTGCCAGCTCACCAACTGCACAGATCAATCAGCCCCAGCATTTT.

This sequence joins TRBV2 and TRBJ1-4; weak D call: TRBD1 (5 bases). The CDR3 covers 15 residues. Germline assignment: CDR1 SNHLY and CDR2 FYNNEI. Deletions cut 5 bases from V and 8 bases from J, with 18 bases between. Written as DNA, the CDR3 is TGTGCCAGCAGTTTTCGGGGGAGGGAATGGGAAAAACTGTTTTTT. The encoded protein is CASSFRGREWEKLFF.

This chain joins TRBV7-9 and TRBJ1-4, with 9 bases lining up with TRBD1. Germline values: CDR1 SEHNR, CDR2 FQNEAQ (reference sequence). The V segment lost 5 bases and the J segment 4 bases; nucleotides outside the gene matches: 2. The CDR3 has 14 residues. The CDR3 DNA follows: TGTGCCAGCAGCCCGGGACAGGGTAATGAAAAACTGTTTTTT. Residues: CASSPGQGNEKLFF.

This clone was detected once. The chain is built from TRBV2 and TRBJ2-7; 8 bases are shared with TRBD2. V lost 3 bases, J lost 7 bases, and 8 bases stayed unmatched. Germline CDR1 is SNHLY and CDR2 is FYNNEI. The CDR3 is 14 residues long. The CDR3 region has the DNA TGTGCCAGCAGTGATCGAATTAGCGGGGAAGAGCAGTACTTC. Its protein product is CASSDRISGEEQYF. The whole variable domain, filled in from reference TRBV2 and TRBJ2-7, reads EPEVTQTPSHQVTQMGQEVILRCVPISNHLYFYWYRQILGQKVEFLVSFYNNEISEKSEIFDDQFSVERPDGSNFTLKIRSTKLEDSAMYFCASSDRISGEEQYFGPGTRLTVT.

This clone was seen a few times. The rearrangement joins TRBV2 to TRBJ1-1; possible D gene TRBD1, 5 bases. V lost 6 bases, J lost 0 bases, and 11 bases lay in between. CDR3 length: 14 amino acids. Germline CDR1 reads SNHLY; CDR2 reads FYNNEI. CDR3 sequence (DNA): TGTGCCAGCAGCCTGACAGTCATGAACACTGAAGCTTTCTTT. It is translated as CASSLTVMNTEAFF. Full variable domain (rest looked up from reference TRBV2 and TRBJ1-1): EPEVTQTPSHQVTQMGQEVILRCVPISNHLYFYWYRQILGQKVEFLVSFYNNEISEKSEIFDDQFSVERPDGSNFTLKIRSTKLEDSAMYFCASSLTVMNTEAFFGQGTRLTVV.

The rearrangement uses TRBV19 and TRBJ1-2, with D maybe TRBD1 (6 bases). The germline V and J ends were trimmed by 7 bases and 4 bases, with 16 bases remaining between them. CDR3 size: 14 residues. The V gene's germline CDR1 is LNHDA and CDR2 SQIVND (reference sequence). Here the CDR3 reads CASTTGQSGYGYTF. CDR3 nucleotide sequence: TGTGCCAGTACCACCGGACAGTCTGGCTATGGCTACACCTTC. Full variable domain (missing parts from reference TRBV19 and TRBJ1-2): DGGITQSPKYLFRKEGQNVTLSCEQNLNHDAMYWYRQDPGQGLRLIYYSQIVNDFQKGDIAEGYSVSREKKESFPLTVTSAQKNPTAFYLCASTTGQSGYGYTFGSGTRLTVV.

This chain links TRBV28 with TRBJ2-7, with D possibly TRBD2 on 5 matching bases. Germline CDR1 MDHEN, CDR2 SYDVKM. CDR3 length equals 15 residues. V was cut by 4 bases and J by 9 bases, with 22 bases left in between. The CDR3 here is CASSYTTGKEVRQYF. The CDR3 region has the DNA TGTGCCAGCAGTTATACTACGGGGAAGGAGGTTCGGCAGTACTTC.

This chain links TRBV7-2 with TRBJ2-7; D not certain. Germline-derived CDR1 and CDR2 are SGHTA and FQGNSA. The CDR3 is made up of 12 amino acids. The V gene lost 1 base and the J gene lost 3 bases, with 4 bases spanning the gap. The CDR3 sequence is CASSLVGYEQYF. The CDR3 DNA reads TGTGCCAGCAGCTTAGTCGGCTACGAGCAGTACTTC. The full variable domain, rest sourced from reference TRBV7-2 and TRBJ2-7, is GAGVSQSPSNKVTEKGKDVELRCDPISGHTALYWYRQSLGQGLEFLIYFQGNSAPDKSGLPSDRFSAERTGGSVSTLTIQRTQQEDSAVYLCASSLVGYEQYFGPGTRLTVT.

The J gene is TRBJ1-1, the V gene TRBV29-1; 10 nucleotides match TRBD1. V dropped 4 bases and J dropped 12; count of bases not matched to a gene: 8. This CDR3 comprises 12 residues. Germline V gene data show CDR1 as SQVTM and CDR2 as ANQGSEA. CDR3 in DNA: TGCAGCGTTGTAAGACAGGGGGCTACGCCTTTCTTT. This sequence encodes CSVVRQGATPFF.

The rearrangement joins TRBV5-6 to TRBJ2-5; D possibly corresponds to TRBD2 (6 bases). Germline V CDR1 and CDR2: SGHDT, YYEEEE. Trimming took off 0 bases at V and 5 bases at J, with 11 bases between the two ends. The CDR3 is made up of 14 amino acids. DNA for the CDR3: TGTGCCAGCAGCTTGGCCATCCGGGGGGAGACCCAGTACTTC. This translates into CASSLAIRGETQYF.

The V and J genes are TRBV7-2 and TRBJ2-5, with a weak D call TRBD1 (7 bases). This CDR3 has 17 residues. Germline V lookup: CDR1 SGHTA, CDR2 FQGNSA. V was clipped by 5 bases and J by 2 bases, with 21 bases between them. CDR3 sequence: CASSPGQARRGQETQYF. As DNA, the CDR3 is TGTGCCAGCAGCCCCGGACAGGCCCGACGGGGGCAAGAGACCCAGTACTTC.

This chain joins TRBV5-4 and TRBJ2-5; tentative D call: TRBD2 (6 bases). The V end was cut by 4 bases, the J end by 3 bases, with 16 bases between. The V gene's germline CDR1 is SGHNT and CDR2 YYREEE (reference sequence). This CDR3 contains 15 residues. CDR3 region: CASSPPPSGEETQYF. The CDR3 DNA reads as TGTGCCAGCAGCCCCCCGCCGTCGGGAGAAGAGACCCAGTACTTC.